The present T cell receptor (beta chain) was sequenced within a study of T-cell memory formation after mild COVID-19. On the study more broadly: TCR clusters largely stayed donor specific. Study-wide results and limits: Clones that contracted from day 15 to 85 were balanced CD4/CD8, while later expanders leaned CD4+. Cross-reactive memory seemingly joined, as some responding clones were found in pre-infection memory.

A 5'RACE reaction primed in the constant segment made cDNA libraries of TCR alpha and TCR beta, and these carried sample barcodes and UMIs. TCRdb processed the 5' RACE reads anew with MiXCR; each CDR3 protein has one entry. The sample has under 300,000 distinct CDR3 sequences, 8% to 10% seen once. On this clonotype: Its specificity is not known.

The CDR3 sequence is 19 residues long. Germline lookup yields CDR1 SGHTA and CDR2 FQGTGA. Trimming removed 2 bases from V and 2 bases from J; junction bases left unmatched: 16. The rearrangement links TRBV7-3 to TRBJ2-3; 7 bases line up with TRBD1. This receptor was taken from a man younger than 35 who had mild COVID-19 (a few samples of this study predate the infection). Cell type and time point are not known. The specimen was PBMCs or a T cell subset sorted from them (not recorded which). For the CDR3, the DNA is TGTGCCAGCAGCTTATATCCCTCCTTCGGACAGGACCTCACAGATACGCAGTATTTT. Its protein product is CASSLYPSFGQDLTDTQYF. The full variable domain, in which reference TRBV7-3 and TRBJ2-3 provide the parts outside the CDR3, is GAGVSQTPSNKVTEKGKYVELRCDPISGHTALYWYRQSLGQGPEFLIYFQGTGAADDSGLPNDRFFAVRPEGSVSTLKIQRTERGDSAVYLCASSLYPSFGQDLTDTQYFGPGTRLTVL.